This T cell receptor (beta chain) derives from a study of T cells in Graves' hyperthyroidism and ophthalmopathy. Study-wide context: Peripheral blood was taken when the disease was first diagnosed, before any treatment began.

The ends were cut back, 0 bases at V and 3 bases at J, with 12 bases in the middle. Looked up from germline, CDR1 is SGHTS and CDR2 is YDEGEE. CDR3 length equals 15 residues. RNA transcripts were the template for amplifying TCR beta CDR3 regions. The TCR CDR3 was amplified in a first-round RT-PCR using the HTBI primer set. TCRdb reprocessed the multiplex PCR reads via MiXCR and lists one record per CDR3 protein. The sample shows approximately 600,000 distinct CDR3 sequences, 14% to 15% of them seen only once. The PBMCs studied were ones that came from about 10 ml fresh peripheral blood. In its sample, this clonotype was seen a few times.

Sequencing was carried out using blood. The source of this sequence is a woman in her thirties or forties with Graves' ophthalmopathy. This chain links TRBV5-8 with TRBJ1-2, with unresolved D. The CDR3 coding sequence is TGTGCCAGCAGCTTGGTCGGGTACAACGACTATGGCTACACCTTC. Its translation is CASSLVGYNDYGYTF.